The 23 T cell receptor beta chains reported below all come from one sample, sequenced in a study of regulatory T cells in long-lasting Graves disease (dated by TCRdb to 2020 to 2022). The time point label, read with the paper, signifies: newly diagnosed GD, antithyroid drugs for less than 3 months. For both TCR sequencing and RNA sequencing, RNA was extracted from PBMCs using TRIzol. Library construction relied on multiplex PCR. The sample was run on an Illumina HiSeq 4000. iRepertoire HTBI primers and Arm-PCR amplification of CDR3 regions were used to construct TCR beta libraries. TCRdb reran the public reads through fastp at Q25 and MiXCR, keeping productive beta chains. Duplicate CDR3 protein sequences are folded into a single record with the most common DNA and genes. This sample has some 250,000 distinct CDR3 sequences in its table, and 20% of those were observed once. Clones ranked in the top ten supply roughly 13% of the sample.

Sequences were derived from peripheral blood mononuclear cells (PBMCs), sampled at new diagnosis, from a patient treated with antithyroid drugs. The receptor set was obtained from a female donor with Graves disease.

Ten or more counts support this clonotype. This chain uses TRBV7-2 with TRBJ2-2; D gene ambiguous. The CDR3 extends over 14 amino acids. V dropped 5 bases and J dropped 3 bases, with 10 bases sitting between them. The germline CDR1 and CDR2 sequences are SGHTA and FQGNSA. CDR3 residues: CASSPVGHTGELFF. CDR3 nucleotides: TGTGCCAGCAGCCCCGTGGGTCACACCGGGGAGCTGTTTTTT. The complete variable domain, with remaining parts taken from reference TRBV7-2 and TRBJ2-2, reads GAGVSQSPSNKVTEKGKDVELRCDPISGHTALYWYRQSLGQGLEFLIYFQGNSAPDKSGLPSDRFSAERTGGSVSTLTIQRTQQEDSAVYLCASSPVGHTGELFFGEGSRLTVL.

This clonotype was observed a few times. A much larger clonotype is one base distant, so this may be a read error. V gene TRBV6-5 combines with J gene TRBJ2-1, with unresolved D. The V gene's germline CDR1 is MNHEY and CDR2 SVGAGI. The CDR3 is 16 amino acids. Here the CDR3 reads CASSFSYLGSYNGQFF. The CDR3 coding sequence is TGTGCCAGCAGTTTTTCCTACCTAGGCTCCTACAATGGGCAGTTCTTC.

At least ten counts were recorded for this clonotype. This chain joins TRBV4-1 and TRBJ2-5; either TRBD1 or TRBD2 may fit D (5 bases each). The CDR3 length is 14 residues. The germline gives CDR1 MGHRA, CDR2 YSYEKL. Trimming removed 2 bases at V and 5 bases at J, with 12 bases between. CDR3 amino acids: CASSQTSREETQYF. CDR3 in DNA: TGCGCCAGCAGCCAAACGTCCAGGGAGGAGACCCAGTACTTC.

This clonotype was detected many times. The chain recombines TRBV11-3 with TRBJ1-2; 7 positions agree with TRBD1. J lost 6 bases, V lost 2 bases, and 3 bases had no gene match. The CDR3 is 13 amino acids. CDR1 is SGHNT and CDR2 is YENEEA in the germline V gene. The CDR3 bases are TGTGCCAGCAGCTTAACAGGGGCAAATGGCTACACCTTC. This sequence encodes CASSLTGANGYTF. Supplemented by reference TRBV11-3 and TRBJ1-2, the full variable domain reads EAGVVQSPRYKIIEKKQPVAFWCNPISGHNTLYWYLQNLGQGPELLIRYENEEAVDDSQLPKDRFSAERLKGVDSTLKIQPAELGDSAVYLCASSLTGANGYTFGSGTRLTVV.

V is TRBV6-2 or TRBV6-3 and J is TRBJ1-2; no firm D call. Between the trimmed V and J ends, which lost 6 bases and 1 base, there was a span of 9 bases. This CDR3 is built from 13 residues. CDR1 is MNHEY and CDR2 is SVGEGT in the germline V gene. Here the CDR3 DNA reads TGTGCCAGCAGAACAGATCGTAACTATGGCTACACCTTC. This translates into CASRTDRNYGYTF.

This chain uses TRBV7-3 with TRBJ2-1, with D perhaps TRBD1 (6 bases). Trimming shortened V by 5 bases and J by 6 bases, and 14 bases separated the two germline ends. The CDR3 is 14 residues long. Germline CDR1 reads SGHTA; CDR2 reads FQGTGA. Written as DNA, the CDR3 is TGTGCCAGCAGCACAAATGGGGGCCTCAATGAGCAGTTCTTC. It encodes CASSTNGGLNEQFF.

This clonotype was picked up many times. V gene TRBV7-2 combines with J gene TRBJ1-1; D not resolved. CDR3 length: 15 residues. V was pared by 0 bases and J by 0 bases, with 8 bases between. Germline CDR1 reads SGHTA; CDR2 reads FQGNSA. CDR3 bases: TGTGCCAGCAGCTTAGCGAGGACGGTGAACACTGAAGCTTTCTTT. Its protein is CASSLARTVNTEAFF.

The chain links TRBV7-6 to TRBJ2-7; 10 bases match TRBD2. The ends lost 1 base at V and 1 base at J; junction bases unmatched: 4. Germline assignment: CDR1 SGHVS and CDR2 FNYEAQ. The CDR3 extends over 16 amino acids. CDR3 loop: CASSLGVSGGSYEQYF. CDR3 nucleotide sequence: TGTGCCAGCAGCTTAGGTGTTAGCGGGGGGTCCTACGAGCAGTACTTC.

The chain is built from TRBV5-1 and TRBJ2-7; D possibly corresponds to TRBD2 (5 bases). Trimming shortened V by 4 bases and J by 5 bases, and 10 bases separated the two germline ends. From germline, CDR1 is SGHRS and CDR2 YFSETQ. The CDR3 runs to 12 residues. The CDR3 DNA sequence: TGCGCCAGCAGCCTTTCGGGAAACGAGCAGTACTTC. It yields the protein CASSLSGNEQYF.

This clonotype was counted a few times. The chain uses TRBV20-1 and TRBJ1-3; 7 bases align to TRBD1. CDR3 length: 15 residues. V lost 5 bases and J lost 2; bases outside the gene matches: 9. Germline V gives CDR1 DFQATT, CDR2 SNEGSKA (reference sequence). The CDR3 protein is CSARANQGAGNTIYF. DNA for the CDR3: TGCAGTGCTCGCGCAAACCAGGGGGCTGGAAACACCATATATTTT.

In its sample, this clonotype was seen many times. J is TRBJ1-4 and V is TRBV28; D is undetermined. Germline CDR1 reads MDHEN; CDR2 reads SYDVKM. CDR3 length: 15 residues. The V end was cut by 4 bases, the J end by 0 bases, with 9 bases between. CDR3 region: CASSSMVATNEKLFF. For the CDR3, the DNA is TGTGCCAGCAGTTCCATGGTGGCAACTAATGAAAAACTGTTTTTT. Using reference TRBV28 and TRBJ1-4 for the parts outside the CDR3, the full variable domain is DVKVTQSSRYLVKRTGEKVFLECVQDMDHENMFWYRQDPGLGLRLIYFSYDVKMKEKGDIPEGYSVSREKKERFSLILESASTNQTSMYLCASSSMVATNEKLFFGSGTQLSVL.

This clonotype was counted ten times or more. The chain has TRBV3-1 and TRBJ1-1, with D perhaps matching TRBD1 (6 bases). The CDR3 runs 14 residues. Germline V lookup: CDR1 LGHDT, CDR2 YNNKEL (reference sequence). V dropped 2 bases and J dropped 3 bases, with 10 bases sitting between them. The CDR3 loop is CASSQRGRDTEAFF. DNA of the CDR3: TGTGCCAGCAGCCAACGGGGGCGCGACACTGAAGCTTTCTTT.

This chain uses TRBV20-1 with TRBJ1-1, with D possibly TRBD1 on 5 matching bases. The CDR3 extends over 16 amino acids. The V gene lost 0 bases and the J gene lost 4 bases, with 18 bases spanning the gap. CDR1 DFQATT and CDR2 SNEGSKA come from the germline V gene (reference sequence). The CDR3 DNA sequence: TGCAGTGCTAGAGATAGGCGGGGACGGCCGATCACTGAAGCTTTCTTT. This translates into CSARDRRGRPITEAFF.

Concerning this clonotype itself: A read error may explain this, as a much larger clone is one base away. This chain links TRBV7-9 with TRBJ2-5; 7 nucleotides match TRBD2. From germline, CDR1 is SEHNR and CDR2 FQNEAQ (reference sequence). This CDR3 is built from 15 residues. V shed 6 bases, J shed 3 bases, and the junction held 10 bases outside the gene matches. The CDR3 nucleotides read TGTGCCAGCAGGGAGGGGAGGGGACCTGAAGAGACCCAGTACTTC. Amino acid sequence: CASREGRGPEETQYF. The variable domain in full, completed from reference TRBV7-9 and TRBJ2-5, reads DTGVSQNPRHKITKRGQNVTFRCDPISEHNRLYWYRQTLGQGPEFLTYFQNEAQLEKSRLLSDRFSAERPKGSFSTLEIQRTEQGDSAMYLCASREGRGPEETQYFGPGTRLLVL.

The CDR3 DNA sequence: TGTGCCAGCAGCTTAGGCGGACTAGCGAACACCGGGGAGCTGTTTTTT. Residues: CASSLGGLANTGELFF. The chain uses TRBV7-2 and TRBJ2-2, with 7 positions matching TRBD2. The CDR3 length is 16 residues. Germline V gene data show CDR1 as SGHTA and CDR2 as FQGNSA. V shed 1 base and J 0 bases; nucleotides not matched to a gene: 2.

This clonotype was counted many times. V usage is TRBV3-1 and J usage is TRBJ2-7, with 11 bases aligning to TRBD2. CDR3 size: 16 residues. The germline V gene encodes CDR1 LGHDT and CDR2 YNNKEL (reference sequence). Unmatched junction bases numbered 6, after V lost 3 bases and J lost 2 bases. The CDR3 here is CASSHRHSGRAYEQYF. The CDR3 DNA reads TGTGCCAGCAGCCACCGGCATAGCGGGAGGGCCTACGAGCAGTACTTC.

To note about this clonotype: This may be a read error, as it is one base from a much larger clone. Likely a read error: the CDR3 ends without its conserved phenylalanine or tryptophan. The chain joins TRBV6-2 or TRBV6-3 to TRBJ2-1, with TRBD2 matching over 10 bases. The CDR3 covers 15 residues. Trimming at V came to 7 bases and at J to 2 bases, leaving 5 bases not matched to a gene. The germline V gene encodes CDR1 MNHEY and CDR2 SVGEGT. CDR3 coding DNA: TGTGCCAGCACCTCCGGGACTAGCGCCTACAATGAGCAGTTCCTC. As protein: CASTSGTSAYNEQFL.

This clonotype was seen at least ten times. The rearrangement links TRBV29-1 to TRBJ2-5; D gene ambiguous. The germline CDR1 and CDR2 sequences are SQVTM and ANQGSEA. The V end lost 7 bases, the J end lost 5 bases, and 20 bases lay between the germline ends. This CDR3 spans 14 amino acids. This chain's CDR3 is CSARSEWGWETQYF. The CDR3 DNA reads TGCAGCGCAAGGTCCGAGTGGGGTTGGGAGACCCAGTACTTC.

This clonotype turned up a few times. This chain uses TRBV6-1 with TRBJ2-5, with 11 bases lining up with TRBD1. V was pared by 6 bases and J by 5 bases, with 8 bases of the junction left unmatched. Germline V gene lookup returns CDR1 MNHNS and CDR2 SASEGT. This CDR3 has 15 amino acids. The CDR3: CASSRPGQGAETQYF. The CDR3 region has the DNA TGTGCCAGCAGCCGACCCGGACAGGGGGCCGAGACCCAGTACTTC.

This clonotype was found many times. The gene calls are TRBV7-6 and TRBJ2-3; D may correspond to TRBD1 or TRBD2 (5 bases each). The CDR3 has 15 residues. Germline lookup yields CDR1 SGHVS and CDR2 FNYEAQ. Trimming pared 5 bases from V and 0 bases from J, leaving 12 bases between. CDR3 sequence reads: CASSLWWGSTDTQYF. In DNA form, the CDR3 reads TGTGCCAGCAGCCTATGGTGGGGGAGCACAGATACGCAGTATTTT.

The V call is TRBV3-1, the J call TRBJ2-7; 8 bases agree with TRBD1. Germline CDR1 LGHDT, CDR2 YNNKEL (reference sequence). The trim removed 5 bases at V and 0 bases at J, leaving 6 bases unmatched. The CDR3 is made up of 15 amino acids. The CDR3 sequence: CASSSGGWDSYEQYF. The CDR3 DNA reads TGTGCCAGCAGCTCAGGGGGCTGGGACTCCTACGAGCAGTACTTC.

The chain employs TRBV7-9 and TRBJ2-5; D is ambiguous. The CDR3 spans 15 residues. V was clipped by 1 base and J by 1 base, with 10 bases between them. Germline CDR1 and CDR2: SEHNR and FQNEAQ (reference sequence). Here the CDR3 reads CASSLGRAVQETQYF. CDR3 coding DNA: TGTGCCAGCAGCTTAGGTCGGGCCGTCCAAGAGACCCAGTACTTC.

This clonotype showed up many times. At one end, the junction sequence differs from germline, possibly due to a read error. The chain has TRBV3-1 and TRBJ2-1, with 13 bases lining up with TRBD2. This CDR3 is built from 15 residues. Per germline, CDR1 LGHDT and CDR2 YNNKEL (reference sequence). CDR3 DNA: TGTGCCAGCAGCCTATCATCCCCGGGACTAGCGGGAACGGTCTTC. Residues: CASSLSSPGLAGTVF.